This TCR beta chain was recorded in a study of shared clonotypes between healthy human individuals. Only in-frame clones appear in the TCRdb table, and some are missing; sequencing was by immunoSEQ multiplex PCR. The sample contains roughly 2.4 million clones, about 94% of which appear only once. The TCR sequence derives from a young man in good health. Sequencing used naive CD4+ T cells sorted from blood. Described subset: CD45RA+ positively selected.

The CDR3 DNA follows: TGTGCCACCCTTGGGGGAGATACGCAGTATTTT. It encodes CATLGGDTQYF. This sequence joins TRBV2 and TRBJ2-3; D tentatively reads TRBD1 or TRBD2 (5 bases each). This CDR3 region has 11 residues. V lost 10 bases to trimming and J lost 5 bases, with 10 bases between them. Germline V gives CDR1 SNHLY, CDR2 FYNNEI.